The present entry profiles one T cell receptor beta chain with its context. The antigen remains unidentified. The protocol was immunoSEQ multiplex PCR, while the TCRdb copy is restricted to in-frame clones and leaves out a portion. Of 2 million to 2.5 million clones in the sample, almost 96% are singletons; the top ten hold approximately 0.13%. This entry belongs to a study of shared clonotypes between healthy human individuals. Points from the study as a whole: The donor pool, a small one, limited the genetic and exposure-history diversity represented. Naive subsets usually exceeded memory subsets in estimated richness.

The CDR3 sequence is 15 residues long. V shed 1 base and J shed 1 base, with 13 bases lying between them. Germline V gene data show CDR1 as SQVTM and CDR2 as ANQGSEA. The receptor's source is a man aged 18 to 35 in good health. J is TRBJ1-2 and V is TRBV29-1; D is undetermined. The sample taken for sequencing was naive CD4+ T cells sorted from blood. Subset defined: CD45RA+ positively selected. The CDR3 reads CSVEVPRGVNYGYTF. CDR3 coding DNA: TGCAGCGTTGAAGTTCCACGAGGCGTTAACTATGGCTACACCTTC.